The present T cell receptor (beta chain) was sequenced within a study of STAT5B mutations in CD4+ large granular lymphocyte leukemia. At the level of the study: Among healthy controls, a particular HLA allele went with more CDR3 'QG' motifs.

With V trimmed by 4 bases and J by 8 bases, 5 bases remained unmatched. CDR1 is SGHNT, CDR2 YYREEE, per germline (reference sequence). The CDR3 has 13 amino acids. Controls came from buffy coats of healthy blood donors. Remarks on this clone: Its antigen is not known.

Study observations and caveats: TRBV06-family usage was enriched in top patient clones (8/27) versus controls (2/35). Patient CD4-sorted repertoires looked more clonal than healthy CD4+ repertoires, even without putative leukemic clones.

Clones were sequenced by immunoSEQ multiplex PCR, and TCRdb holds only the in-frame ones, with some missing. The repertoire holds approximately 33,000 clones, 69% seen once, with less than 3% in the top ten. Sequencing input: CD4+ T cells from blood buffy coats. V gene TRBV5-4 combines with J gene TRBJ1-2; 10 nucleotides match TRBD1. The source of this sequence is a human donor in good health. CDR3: CASSGTGAEGYTF. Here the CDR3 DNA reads TGTGCCAGCAGCGGGACAGGGGCGGAGGGCTACACCTTC.